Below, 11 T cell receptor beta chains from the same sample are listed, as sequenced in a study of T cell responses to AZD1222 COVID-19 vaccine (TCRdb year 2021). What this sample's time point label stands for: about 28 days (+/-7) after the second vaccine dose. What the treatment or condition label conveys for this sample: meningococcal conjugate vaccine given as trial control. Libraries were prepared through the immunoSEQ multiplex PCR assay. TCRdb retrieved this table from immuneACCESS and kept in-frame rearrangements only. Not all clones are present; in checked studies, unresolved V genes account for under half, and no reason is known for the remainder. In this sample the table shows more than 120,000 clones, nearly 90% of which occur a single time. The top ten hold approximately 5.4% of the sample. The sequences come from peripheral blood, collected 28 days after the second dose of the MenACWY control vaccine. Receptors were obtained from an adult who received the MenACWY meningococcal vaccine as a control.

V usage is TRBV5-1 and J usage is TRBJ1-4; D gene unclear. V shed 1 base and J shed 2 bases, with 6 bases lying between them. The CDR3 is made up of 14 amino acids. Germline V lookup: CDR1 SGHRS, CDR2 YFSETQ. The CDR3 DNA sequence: TGCGCCAGCAGCTTGATGTCCACTAATGAAAAACTGTTTTTT. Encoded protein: CASSLMSTNEKLFF.

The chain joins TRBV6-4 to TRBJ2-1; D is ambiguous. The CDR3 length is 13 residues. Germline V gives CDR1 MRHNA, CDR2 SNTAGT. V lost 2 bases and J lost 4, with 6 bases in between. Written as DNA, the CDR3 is TGTGCCAGCAGTGACAGTGGTTACAATGAGCAGTTCTTC. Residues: CASSDSGYNEQFF.

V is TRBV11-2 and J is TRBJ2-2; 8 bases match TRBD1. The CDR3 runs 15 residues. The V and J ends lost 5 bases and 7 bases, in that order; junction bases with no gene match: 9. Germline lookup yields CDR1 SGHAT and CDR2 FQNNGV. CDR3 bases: TGTGCCAGCAGCCCCCTGGACAGGGTGGGCGGGGAGCTGTTTTTT. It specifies CASSPLDRVGGELFF.

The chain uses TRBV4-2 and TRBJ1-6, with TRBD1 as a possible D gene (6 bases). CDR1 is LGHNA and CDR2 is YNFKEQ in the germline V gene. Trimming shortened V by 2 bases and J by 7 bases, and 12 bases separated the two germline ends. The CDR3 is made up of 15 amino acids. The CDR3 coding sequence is TGTGCCAGCAGCCAAAGAGGGGGTAGCAATTCACCCCTCCACTTT. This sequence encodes CASSQRGGSNSPLHF.

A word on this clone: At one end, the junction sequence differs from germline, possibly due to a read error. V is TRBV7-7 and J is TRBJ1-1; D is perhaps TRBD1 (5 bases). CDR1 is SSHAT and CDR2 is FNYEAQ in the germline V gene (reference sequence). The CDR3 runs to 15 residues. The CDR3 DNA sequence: TGTGCTAGCAGCCCCCTCAGGGTCGGTCAGACTGAAGCTTTCTTT. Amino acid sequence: CASSPLRVGQTEAFF.

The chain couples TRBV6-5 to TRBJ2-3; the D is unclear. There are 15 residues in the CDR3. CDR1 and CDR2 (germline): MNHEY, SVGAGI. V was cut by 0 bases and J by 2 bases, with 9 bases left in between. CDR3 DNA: TGTGCCAGCAGTTACTCGGGCTTACTCACAGATACGCAGTATTTT. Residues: CASSYSGLLTDTQYF.

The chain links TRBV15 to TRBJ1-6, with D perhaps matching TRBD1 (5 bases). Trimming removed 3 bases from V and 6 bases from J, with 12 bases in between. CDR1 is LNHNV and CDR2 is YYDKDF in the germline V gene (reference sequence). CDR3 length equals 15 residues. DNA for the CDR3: TGTGCCACCAGCAGGGTGACTGGGGGTAATTCACCCCTCCACTTT. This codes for CATSRVTGGNSPLHF. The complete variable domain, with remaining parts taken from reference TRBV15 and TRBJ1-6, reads DAMVIQNPRYQVTQFGKPVTLSCSQTLNHNVMYWYQQKSSQAPKLLFHYYDKDFNNEADTPDNFQSRRPNTSFCFLDIRSPGLGDTAMYLCATSRVTGGNSPLHFGNGTRLTVT.

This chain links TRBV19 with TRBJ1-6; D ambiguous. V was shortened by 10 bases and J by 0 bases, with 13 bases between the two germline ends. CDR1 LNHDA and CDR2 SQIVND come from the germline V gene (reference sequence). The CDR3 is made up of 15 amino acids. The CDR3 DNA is TGTGCCATAAGGCCGGGCCTCTCCTATAATTCACCCCTCCACTTT. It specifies CAIRPGLSYNSPLHF.

The CDR3 region has the DNA TGTGCCATCAGTCAAGGTGTAGGCTCCTACGAGCAGTACTTC. Its protein is CAISQGVGSYEQYF. The rearrangement joins TRBV10-3 to TRBJ2-7; no reliable D call. In germline, CDR1 is ENHRY, CDR2 SYGVKD. V lost 5 bases and J lost 0, with 11 bases in between. The CDR3 is 14 amino acids.

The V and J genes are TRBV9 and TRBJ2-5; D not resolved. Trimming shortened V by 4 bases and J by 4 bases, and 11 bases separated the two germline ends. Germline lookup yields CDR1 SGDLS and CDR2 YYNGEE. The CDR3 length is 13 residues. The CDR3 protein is CASSPYGVETQYF. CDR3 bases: TGTGCCAGCAGCCCATACGGTGTAGAGACCCAGTACTTC.

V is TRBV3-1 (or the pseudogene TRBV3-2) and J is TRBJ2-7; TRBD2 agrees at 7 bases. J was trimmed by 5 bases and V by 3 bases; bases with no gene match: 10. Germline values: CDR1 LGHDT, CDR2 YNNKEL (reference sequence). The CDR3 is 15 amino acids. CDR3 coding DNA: TGTGCCAGCAGCCAGATGGCGGGAGTAGGGAACGAGCAGTACTTC. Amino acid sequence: CASSQMAGVGNEQYF.